This T cell receptor beta chain was sequenced during a study of OX40 agonist ivuxolimab in advanced cancers. Looking at the study overall: The patients got ivuxolimab, which is an agonistic anti-OX40 (CD134) antibody.

This CDR3 has 14 amino acids. Germline V gene lookup returns CDR1 SGHAT and CDR2 FQNNGV. Unmatched junction bases numbered 12, after V lost 7 bases and J lost 9 bases. TCRdb keeps only in-frame clones here, not all; method: immunoSEQ multiplex PCR. The sample gives more than 95,000 clones, 85% to 90% of which show up once; 0.79% is in the top ten. The source is an adult with an advanced solid tumor such as melanoma, head and neck, liver or kidney cancer. The rearrangement uses TRBV11-2 and TRBJ2-4, with 7 positions matching TRBD2. The material sequenced was CD4+ or CD8+ T cells sorted from blood, taken in a trial of the OX40 agonist ivuxolimab. The CDR3 DNA sequence: TGTGCCAGCATCCGAACACCCGGGGAGGGCATTCAGTACTTC. Translation gives CASIRTPGEGIQYF.